This T cell receptor (beta chain) stems from a study of glioma-infiltrating T cells after dendritic cell vaccination. The table came from immunoSEQ multiplex PCR; TCRdb's copy has only in-frame clones and leaves some out. The data show 55,000 to 75,000 clones, about four fifths seen once. The CDR3 is 17 residues long. Germline lookup yields CDR1 MNHEY and CDR2 SMNVEV (reference sequence). The V gene end was trimmed by 1 base and the J gene end by 0 bases; junction bases not matched to a gene: 5. Stated time point: after dendritic cell vaccination, including at tumor progression/relapse. PBMC were collected before vaccination, two weeks after the third vaccination, and at progression.

The chain couples TRBV27 to TRBJ2-3, with TRBD2 matching over 9 bases. The TCR comes from a human donor with glioblastoma. The source material was blood, sampled after dendritic cell vaccination. CDR3 amino acids: CASSLWASGTSTDTQYF. The CDR3 bases are TGTGCCAGCAGTTTATGGGCTAGCGGGACCAGCACAGATACGCAGTATTTT.